Presented here are 5 T cell receptor beta chains from one specimen sequenced in a study of blood T cells in healthy people across ages (dated by TCRdb to 2014 to 2015). Library preparation employed 5' RACE. Instrument on record: Illumina HiSeq 2500. The second PCR ran for roughly 7 to 12 cycles and used a J-beta primer mix along with a sample-barcoded 5' primer. The public reads were run again by TCRdb, first through fastp at Q25 and then through MiXCR, and only productive beta chains were kept. For every CDR3 protein sequence, its rows merge into one entry that carries the most common genes and DNA. For this sample the table gives 850,000 to 1,000,000 distinct CDR3 sequences, of which around 48% were detected only once. The top ten clonotypes cover roughly an eighth of the sample. The source material was blood. These receptors came from a man younger than 40 in good health.

Regarding this clonotype: The CDR3 ends on some other residue instead of the conserved phenylalanine or tryptophan, so this is likely a read error. It is unclear where the CDR3 begins or ends on the DNA, so no DNA is shown, and the CDR3 is as TCRdb lists it. The chain uses TRBV27 and TRBJ2-1; TRBD2 is the table's D call and was not checked against the DNA. The CDR3 has 13 amino acids, counting both end residues. CDR1 MNHEY and CDR2 SMNVEV come from the germline V gene (reference sequence). CDR3 protein: CASSRTSGGAWFL.

The chain couples TRBV4-1 to TRBJ2-6; D possibly matches TRBD1 or TRBD2 (6 bases each). V lost 0 bases and J 14 bases, leaving 20 bases between the germline ends. Germline CDR1 reads MGHRA; CDR2 reads YSYEKL. This CDR3 contains 16 residues. The CDR3 DNA follows: TGCGCCAGCAGCCAAGATATCCGGGGGCGCCGGGTCATCCTGACTTTC. It is translated as CASSQDIRGRRVILTF.

This clonotype was observed a few times. The chain employs TRBV4-3 and TRBJ2-3; D gene unclear. The CDR3 has 15 amino acids. CDR1 LGHNA and CDR2 YSLEER come from the germline V gene. The V end was cut by 4 bases, the J end by 2 bases, with 13 bases between. In nucleotides, the CDR3 is TGCGCCAGCAGCCCCTCTTACCGACCCACAGATACGCAGTATTTT. Its translation: CASSPSYRPTDTQYF.

This clonotype was seen many times. The chain has TRBV4-3 and TRBJ1-2; D remains ambiguous. Trimming shortened V by 0 bases and J by 2 bases, and 13 bases separated the two germline ends. Germline V lookup: CDR1 LGHNA, CDR2 YSLEER. The CDR3 totals 16 residues. The CDR3 reads CASSQDGSMGNYGYTF. The CDR3 DNA reads TGCGCCAGCAGCCAAGATGGGTCTATGGGGAACTATGGCTACACCTTC.

There are a few counts of this clonotype. The chain is built from TRBV2 and TRBJ2-3; tentative D call: TRBD1 (6 bases). Looked up from germline, CDR1 is SNHLY and CDR2 is FYNNEI. The CDR3 has 13 amino acids. Trimming took 7 bases from V and 3 from J, leaving 11 bases between them. The CDR3 is CASKAGVTDTQYF. The CDR3 coding sequence is TGTGCCAGCAAGGCAGGGGTTACAGATACGCAGTATTTT. Based on the CDR3 plus reference TRBV2 and TRBJ2-3, the full variable domain is EPEVTQTPSHQVTQMGQEVILRCVPISNHLYFYWYRQILGQKVEFLVSFYNNEISEKSEIFDDQFSVERPDGSNFTLKIRSTKLEDSAMYFCASKAGVTDTQYFGPGTRLTVL.